This T cell receptor beta chain was sequenced in a study of shared clonotypes between healthy human individuals. General study points: Rarefaction revealed incomplete sorted-subset sequencing despite large depth. Richness estimates generally favored naive over memory subsets. Generation of non-shared clonotypes was less probable than generation of clonotypes shared by all four donors.

With respect to this clone: Its antigen is unidentified.

Naive CD8 cells lacked CD45RO and underwent positive selection for CCR7, leaving out terminally differentiated effector memory CD45RA+ cells. Some clones are missing from TCRdb's copy, which holds only in-frame ones; the method was immunoSEQ multiplex PCR. The sample has roughly 2.1 million clones, 85% to 95% seen once. The CDR3 has 13 residues. Germline assignment: CDR1 MDHEN and CDR2 SYDVKM. V lost 6 bases to trimming and J lost 0 bases, with 9 bases between them. V and J are TRBV28 and TRBJ2-7; D possibly corresponds to TRBD1 (6 bases). Sequencing used naive CD8+ T cells from PBMCs. The TCR sequence derives from a man younger than 35 in good health. Some clones in this sample may be carry-over from other donors' samples. The CDR3 region is CASRTGASYEQYF. CDR3 coding DNA: TGTGCCAGCAGGACAGGAGCCTCCTACGAGCAGTACTTC.